The following is a T cell receptor beta chain sequence with its context. Its antigen is still unknown. The time point was: newly diagnosed GD, antithyroid drugs for less than 3 months. RNA extracted from PBMCs served as the sequencing template. Through Arm-PCR of CDR3 regions and iRepertoire HTBI primers, TCR beta libraries were built. One entry per CDR3 protein, called by TCRdb with MiXCR from the multiplex PCR reads. Among 350,000 to 400,000 distinct CDR3 sequences listed, 16% were seen once. This sample is drawn from a study of regulatory T cells in long-lasting Graves disease. General observations from the study: TRBV28, TRBJ1-2 and TRBJ2-5 were segments that persistent disease favored.

The germline CDR1 and CDR2 sequences are SGHTA and FQGNSA. This CDR3 has 15 amino acids. V dropped 6 bases and J dropped 3; count of bases not matched to a gene: 6. These data also formed part of another study, on T cells in Graves' hyperthyroidism and ophthalmopathy. As that study records: First-round RT-PCR of the TCR CDR3 relied on the HTBI primer set.

The receptor's source is a young woman with Graves disease. Sequences were derived from peripheral blood mononuclear cells (PBMCs), sampled at new diagnosis, from a patient treated with antithyroid drugs. The J gene is TRBJ2-2, the V gene TRBV7-2, with 8 bases fitting TRBD2. CDR3 amino acids: CASRKRGSYTGELFF. CDR3 nucleotides: TGTGCCAGCAGGAAGCGGGGGTCATACACCGGGGAGCTGTTTTTT.